This entry describes one T cell receptor beta chain. Its target is not known. The data were obtained in a study of cytomegalovirus exposure and HLA in healthy donors. General study results and limits: Rarity marked most TCR sequences, yet some public TCRs occurred in many donors. Earlier analysis looked at TCR beta V segments, and most were productive about 90% or about 30% of the time.

60 Vbeta and 13 Jbeta primers were used in PCR. Only in-frame clones appear in the TCRdb table, and some are missing; sequencing was by immunoSEQ multiplex PCR. The sample shows 110,000 to 150,000 clones, approximately 84% of them seen only once. There are 12 residues in the CDR3. V lost 3 bases and J lost 4, with 6 bases in between. CDR1 MDHEN and CDR2 SYDVKM come from the germline V gene. Sequencing was done on a sample of PBMCs. The chain combines TRBV28 with TRBJ1-2, with D hard to call. The source is a woman aged 55-70 years in good health and CMV-seropositive. This CDR3 is CASSFSPYGYTF. CDR3 nucleotides: TGTGCCAGCAGTTTCAGTCCCTATGGCTACACCTTC.